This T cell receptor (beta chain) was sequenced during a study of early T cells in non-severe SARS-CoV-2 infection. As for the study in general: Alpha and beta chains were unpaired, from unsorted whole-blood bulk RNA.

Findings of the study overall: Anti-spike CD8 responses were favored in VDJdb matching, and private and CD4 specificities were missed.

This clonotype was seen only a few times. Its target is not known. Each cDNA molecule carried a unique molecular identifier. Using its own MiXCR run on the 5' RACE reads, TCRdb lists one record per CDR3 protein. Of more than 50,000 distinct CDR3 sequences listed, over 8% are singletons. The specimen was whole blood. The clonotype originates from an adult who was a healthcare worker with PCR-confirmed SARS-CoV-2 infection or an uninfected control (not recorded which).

The DNA for the CDR3 is TGCGCCAGCAGCTTGGCGGGGACAGTAGCTAATGAAAAACTGTTTTTT. It yields the protein CASSLAGTVANEKLFF. V is TRBV5-1 and J is TRBJ1-4; 7 nucleotides agree with TRBD1. CDR3 length: 16 amino acids. J lost 3 bases, V lost 0 bases, and 5 bases had no gene match. CDR1 is SGHRS and CDR2 is YFSETQ in the germline V gene.